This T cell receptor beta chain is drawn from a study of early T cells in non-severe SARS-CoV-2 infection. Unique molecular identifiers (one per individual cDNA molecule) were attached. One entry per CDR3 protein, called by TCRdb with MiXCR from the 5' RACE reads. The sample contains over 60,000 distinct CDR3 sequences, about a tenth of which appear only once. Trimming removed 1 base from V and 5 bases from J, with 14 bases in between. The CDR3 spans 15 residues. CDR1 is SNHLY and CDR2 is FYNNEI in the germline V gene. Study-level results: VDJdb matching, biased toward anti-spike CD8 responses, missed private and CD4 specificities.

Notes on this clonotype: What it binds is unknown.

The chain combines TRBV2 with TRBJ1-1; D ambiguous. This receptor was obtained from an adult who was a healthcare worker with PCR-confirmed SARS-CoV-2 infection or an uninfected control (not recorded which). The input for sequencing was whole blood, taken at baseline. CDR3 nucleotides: TGTGCCAGCAGTGAAGGACCGCCCTTGGGTACTGAAGCTTTCTTT. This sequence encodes CASSEGPPLGTEAFF.